What follows are 17 T cell receptor beta chains derived from one specimen sequenced in a study of shared clonotypes between healthy human individuals. The data were produced by immunoSEQ multiplex PCR, yet TCRdb's version contains in-frame clones alone and is incomplete. The sample records 2 million or so clones, roughly 95% being singletons. Naive CD8 cells lacked CD45RO, underwent positive selection for CCR7 and left out terminally differentiated effector memory CD45RA+ cells. The specimen was naive CD8+ T cells sorted from blood. These receptors all come from a man in his late teens or twenties in good health.

This clone was counted once. V is TRBV5-1 and J is TRBJ2-1; no definite D call. Germline V CDR1 and CDR2: SGHRS, YFSETQ. Trimming removed 0 bases at V and 8 bases at J, with 9 bases between. The length of the CDR3 is 13 residues. CDR3 bases: TGCGCCAGCAGCTTGGAGCTTACGGATGAGCAGTTCTTC. It specifies CASSLELTDEQFF.

On this clone itself: A read error may account for a junction end that differs from germline. This chain connects TRBV7-2 to TRBJ2-7; the D is unclear. CDR1 SGHTA and CDR2 FQGNSA come from the germline V gene. This CDR3 is built from 13 residues. The DNA of the CDR3 is TGTGCCAGCACCTTAACCCCCTCCTACGAGCAGTACTTC. Its protein product is CASTLTPSYEQYF.

About this clone: Lacking the conserved final phenylalanine or tryptophan, this CDR3 likely reflects a read error. The chain carries TRBV9 and TRBJ1-2; TRBD1 matches 8 bases. The CDR3 spans 12 residues. V was pared by 4 bases and J by 7 bases, with 3 bases of the junction left unmatched. The germline V gene has CDR1 SGDLS and CDR2 YYNGEE. This chain's CDR3 is CASSLGTGGYTL. For the CDR3, the DNA is TGTGCCAGCAGCTTAGGGACAGGTGGCTACACCCTC.

This clone was counted a single time. Other nucleotide sequences in the sample specify the same CDR3. The chain couples TRBV27 to TRBJ1-1; no clear D gene. Germline CDR1 and CDR2: MNHEY and SMNVEV (reference sequence). The CDR3 totals 13 residues. V lost 0 bases and J lost 3, with 5 bases in between. The CDR3 here is CASSLSGYTEAFF. The CDR3 DNA reads as TGTGCCAGCAGTTTATCGGGGTACACTGAAGCTTTCTTT.

The chain combines TRBV6-5 with TRBJ2-1, with D possibly being TRBD1 (5 bases). Trimming removed 0 bases at V and 8 bases at J, with 11 bases between. There are 14 residues in the CDR3. The germline gives CDR1 MNHEY, CDR2 SVGAGI. The CDR3 region is CASSYSPGFDEQFF. The CDR3 bases are TGTGCCAGCAGTTACTCGCCAGGGTTCGATGAGCAGTTCTTC.

This chain uses TRBV30 with TRBJ1-2; D is perhaps TRBD1 (6 bases). CDR1 GTSNPN and CDR2 SVGIG come from the germline V gene (reference sequence). The CDR3 has 14 residues. Trimming took off 4 bases at V and 5 bases at J, with 17 bases between the two ends. The CDR3 sequence is CAWTPGGAEYGYTF. DNA for the CDR3: TGTGCCTGGACCCCCGGGGGGGCTGAATATGGCTACACCTTC.

This rearrangement joins TRBV10-2 to TRBJ2-3; a weak D match, TRBD2 (6 bases). V was shortened by 3 bases and J by 6 bases, with 16 bases between the two germline ends. The CDR3 loop spans 15 amino acids. The germline gives CDR1 WSHSY, CDR2 SAAADI. CDR3 bases: TGCGCCAGCAGTGATGGCGGGGTCCGACACGATACGCAGTATTTT. Translated: CASSDGGVRHDTQYF.

To note about this clone: Within the sample, other DNA sequences also encode this same CDR3. This chain uses TRBV11-2 with TRBJ2-3, with no clear D. This CDR3 is built from 11 residues. Trimming took off 8 bases at V and 6 bases at J, with 9 bases between the two ends. Germline CDR1 reads SGHAT; CDR2 reads FQNNGV. The CDR3 protein is CASRKTDTQYF. CDR3 nucleotide sequence: TGTGCCAGCCGCAAAACGGATACGCAGTATTTT.

In regard to this clone: The sample contains more than one DNA sequence encoding this CDR3. V is TRBV19 and J is TRBJ2-7; D is undetermined. The germline V and J ends were trimmed by 4 bases and 0 bases, with 7 bases remaining between them. Germline V gene sequence: CDR1 LNHDA, CDR2 SQIVND (reference sequence). The CDR3 extends over 13 amino acids. CDR3 nucleotides: TGTGCCAGTAGTACTGGGCTCTCCTACGAGCAGTACTTC. Translated, it gives CASSTGLSYEQYF. Full variable domain (remainder filled in from reference TRBV19 and TRBJ2-7): DGGITQSPKYLFRKEGQNVTLSCEQNLNHDAMYWYRQDPGQGLRLIYYSQIVNDFQKGDIAEGYSVSREKKESFPLTVTSAQKNPTAFYLCASSTGLSYEQYFGPGTRLTVT.

V and J are TRBV19 and TRBJ2-7; tentatively, D is TRBD1 (6 bases). CDR1 is LNHDA, CDR2 SQIVND, per germline (reference sequence). Trimming shortened V by 3 bases and J by 2 bases, and 14 bases separated the two germline ends. This CDR3 region has 15 residues. This CDR3 is CASSMTGLGTYEQYF. The CDR3 bases are TGTGCCAGTAGTATGACAGGCCTAGGAACCTACGAGCAGTACTTC.

The chain joins TRBV27 to TRBJ1-5; D call uncertain. Looked up from germline, CDR1 is MNHEY and CDR2 is SMNVEV (reference sequence). This CDR3 is 13 amino acids long. The V end was cut by 6 bases, the J end by 9 bases, with 15 bases between. The CDR3 nucleotides read TGTGCCAGCAGAGGAGGGAAGCAACCGCCCCAGCATTTT. It specifies CASRGGKQPPQHF.

In this sample, this clone turned up once. This sequence joins TRBV30 and TRBJ2-2, with 11 bases fitting TRBD2. V dropped 1 base and J dropped 4; count of bases not matched to a gene: 5. The V gene's germline CDR1 is GTSNPN and CDR2 SVGIG (reference sequence). CDR3 length: 16 residues. CDR3 amino acids: CAWSGLAGGATGELFF. The CDR3 region has the DNA TGTGCCTGGAGTGGGCTAGCGGGAGGTGCCACCGGGGAGCTGTTTTTT. The whole variable domain, filled in from reference TRBV30 and TRBJ2-2, reads SQTIHQWPATLVQPVGSPLSLECTVEGTSNPNLYWYRQAAGRGLQLLFYSVGIGQISSEVPQNLSASRPQDRQFILSSKKLLLSDSGFYLCAWSGLAGGATGELFFGEGSRLTVL.

The chain recombines TRBV7-2 with TRBJ2-7; no firm D call. Per germline, CDR1 SGHTA and CDR2 FQGNSA. The CDR3 extends over 17 amino acids. V lost 6 bases and J 2 bases, leaving 23 bases between the germline ends. The CDR3 DNA sequence: TGTGCCAGCAGTCTTCTTCCTCCGAGATCCACCCCCTACGAGCAGTACTTC. It translates to CASSLLPPRSTPYEQYF.

CDR3 protein: CASSPLETGFVQKLFF. Written as DNA, the CDR3 is TGTGCCAGCAGTCCCCTCGAAACGGGGTTCGTCCAAAAACTGTTTTTT. This chain joins TRBV25-1 and TRBJ1-4, with D unresolved. Germline CDR1 and CDR2: MGHDK and SYGVNS. The CDR3 has 16 residues. The V end lost 5 bases, the J end lost 9 bases, and 22 bases lay between the germline ends.

V is TRBV13 and J is TRBJ2-5; possible D gene TRBD2, 6 bases. The germline V gene encodes CDR1 PRHDT and CDR2 FYEKMQ (reference sequence). V shed 1 base and J shed 5 bases, with 14 bases lying between them. The CDR3 is made up of 15 amino acids. The CDR3 DNA sequence: TGTGCCAGCAGCTTAGACGGCCTAGCGAAGGAGACCCAGTACTTC. This encodes CASSLDGLAKETQYF.

This chain connects TRBV4-1 to TRBJ2-1; TRBD2 matches 11 bases. CDR1 and CDR2 from the germline V gene are MGHRA and YSYEKL. V shed 2 bases, J shed 6 bases, and the junction held 6 bases outside the gene matches. The CDR3 length is 16 residues. The CDR3 is CASSQPPGLAANEQFF. CDR3 sequence (DNA): TGCGCCAGCAGCCAACCCCCGGGACTAGCGGCCAATGAGCAGTTCTTC.

The J gene is TRBJ2-1, the V gene TRBV29-1, with D hard to call. Germline assignment: CDR1 SQVTM and CDR2 ANQGSEA. Trimming left V 5 bases short and J 8 bases short, with 10 bases between. The CDR3 contains 11 residues. CDR3 residues: CSVLHSDEQFF. CDR3 in DNA: TGCAGCGTTCTCCACAGCGATGAGCAGTTCTTC.